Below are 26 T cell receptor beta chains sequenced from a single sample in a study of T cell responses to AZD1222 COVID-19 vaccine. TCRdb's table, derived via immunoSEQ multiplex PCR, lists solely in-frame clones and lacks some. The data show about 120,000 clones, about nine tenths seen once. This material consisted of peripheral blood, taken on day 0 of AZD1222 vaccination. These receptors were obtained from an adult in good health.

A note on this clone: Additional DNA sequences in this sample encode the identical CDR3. The CDR3 DNA is TGCGCCAGCAGCCAAGAAAGGGGTTACGAGCAGTACTTC. This gives the protein CASSQERGYEQYF. The rearrangement links TRBV4-3 to TRBJ2-7; D possibly corresponds to TRBD1 (5 bases). This CDR3 region has 13 residues. CDR1 is LGHNA, CDR2 YSLEER, per germline. V lost 0 bases to trimming and J lost 4 bases, with 7 bases between them.

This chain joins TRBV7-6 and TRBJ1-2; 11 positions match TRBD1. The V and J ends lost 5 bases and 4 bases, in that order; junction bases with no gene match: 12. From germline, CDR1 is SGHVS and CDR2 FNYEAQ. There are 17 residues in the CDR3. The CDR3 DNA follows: TGTGCCAGCAGCCCCCGGACAGGGGGCGATTTAATCTATGGCTACACCTTC. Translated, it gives CASSPRTGGDLIYGYTF.

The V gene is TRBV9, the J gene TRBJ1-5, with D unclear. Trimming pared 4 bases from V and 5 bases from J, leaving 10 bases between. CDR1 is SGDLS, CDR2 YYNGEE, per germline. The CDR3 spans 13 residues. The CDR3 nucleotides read TGTGCCAGCAGCAGGACCGGGGATCAGCCCCAGCATTTT. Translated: CASSRTGDQPQHF. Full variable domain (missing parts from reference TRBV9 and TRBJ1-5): DSGVTQTPKHLITATGQRVTLRCSPRSGDLSVYWYQQSLDQGLQFLIQYYNGEERAKGNILERFSAQQFPDLHSELNLSSLELGDSALYFCASSRTGDQPQHFGDGTRLSIL.

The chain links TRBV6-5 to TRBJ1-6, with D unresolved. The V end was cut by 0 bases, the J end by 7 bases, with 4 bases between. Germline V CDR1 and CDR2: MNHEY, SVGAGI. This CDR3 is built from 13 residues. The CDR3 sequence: CASSYSVNSPLHF. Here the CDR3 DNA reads TGTGCCAGCAGTTACTCGGTAAATTCACCCCTCCACTTT.

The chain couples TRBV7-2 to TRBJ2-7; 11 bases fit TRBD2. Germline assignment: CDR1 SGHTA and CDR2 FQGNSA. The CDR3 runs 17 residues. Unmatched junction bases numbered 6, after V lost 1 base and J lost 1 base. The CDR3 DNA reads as TGTGCCAGCAGCTTAGGTAGCGGGGGGGCCAAATCCTACGAGCAGTACTTC. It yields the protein CASSLGSGGAKSYEQYF. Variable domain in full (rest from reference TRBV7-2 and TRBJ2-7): GAGVSQSPSNKVTEKGKDVELRCDPISGHTALYWYRQSLGQGLEFLIYFQGNSAPDKSGLPSDRFSAERTGGSVSTLTIQRTQQEDSAVYLCASSLGSGGAKSYEQYFGPGTRLTVT.

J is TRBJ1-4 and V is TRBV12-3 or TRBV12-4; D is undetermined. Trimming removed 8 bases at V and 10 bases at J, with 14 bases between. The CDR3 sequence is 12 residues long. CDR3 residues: CASGPSSVKLFF. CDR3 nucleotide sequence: TGTGCCAGCGGCCCAAGCTCCGTAAAACTGTTTTTT.

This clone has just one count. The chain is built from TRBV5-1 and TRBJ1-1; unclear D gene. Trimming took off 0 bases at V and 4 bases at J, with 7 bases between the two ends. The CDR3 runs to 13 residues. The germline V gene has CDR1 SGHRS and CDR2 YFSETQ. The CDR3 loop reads CASSLDVSTEAFF. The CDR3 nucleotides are TGCGCCAGCAGCTTGGATGTGTCCACTGAAGCTTTCTTT.

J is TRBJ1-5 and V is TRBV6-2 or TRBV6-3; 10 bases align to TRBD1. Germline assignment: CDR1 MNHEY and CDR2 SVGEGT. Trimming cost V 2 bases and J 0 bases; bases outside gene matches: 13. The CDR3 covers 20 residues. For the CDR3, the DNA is TGTGCCAGCAGTTACGAAGGTTCGGACAGGGGGTGGTATAGCAATCAGCCCCAGCATTTT. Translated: CASSYEGSDRGWYSNQPQHF.

The CDR3 region is CASSQVAGGVYNEQFF. The DNA for the CDR3 is TGCGCCAGCAGCCAAGTAGCGGGGGGCGTTTACAATGAGCAGTTCTTC. The chain has TRBV4-1 and TRBJ2-1; 10 bases agree with TRBD2. Germline V gives CDR1 MGHRA, CDR2 YSYEKL. This CDR3 is built from 16 residues. V gave up 1 base and J gave up 4 bases; unmatched junction bases: 4.

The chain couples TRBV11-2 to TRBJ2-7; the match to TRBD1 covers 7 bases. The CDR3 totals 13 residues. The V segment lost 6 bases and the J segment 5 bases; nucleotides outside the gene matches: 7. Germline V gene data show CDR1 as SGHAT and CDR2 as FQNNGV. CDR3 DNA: TGTGCCAGCAGAGCGACAGGGAGCCACGAGCAGTACTTC. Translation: CASRATGSHEQYF. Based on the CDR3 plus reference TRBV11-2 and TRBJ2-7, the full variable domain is EAGVAQSPRYKIIEKRQSVAFWCNPISGHATLYWYQQILGQGPKLLIQFQNNGVVDDSQLPKDRFSAERLKGVDSTLKIQPAKLEDSAVYLCASRATGSHEQYFGPGTRLTVT.

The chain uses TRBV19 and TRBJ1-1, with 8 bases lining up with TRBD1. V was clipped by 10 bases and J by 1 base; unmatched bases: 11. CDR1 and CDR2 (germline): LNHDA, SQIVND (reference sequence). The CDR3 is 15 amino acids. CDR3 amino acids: CATKRQGARNTEAFF. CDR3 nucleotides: TGTGCCACCAAGAGGCAGGGGGCAAGGAACACTGAAGCTTTCTTT.

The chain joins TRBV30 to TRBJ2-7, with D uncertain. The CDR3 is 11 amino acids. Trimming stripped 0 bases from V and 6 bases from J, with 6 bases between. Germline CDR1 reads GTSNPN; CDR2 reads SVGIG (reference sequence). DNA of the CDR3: TGTGCCTGGAGTGTGGGCCCCGAGCAGTACTTC. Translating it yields CAWSVGPEQYF.

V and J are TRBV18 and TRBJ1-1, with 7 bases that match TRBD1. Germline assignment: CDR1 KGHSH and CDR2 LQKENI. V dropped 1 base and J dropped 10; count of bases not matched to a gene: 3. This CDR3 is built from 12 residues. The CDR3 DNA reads TGTGCCAGCTCACCACAGGGGGCGGGAGCTTTCTTT. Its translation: CASSPQGAGAFF. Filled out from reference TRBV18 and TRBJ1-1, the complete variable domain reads NAGVMQNPRHLVRRRGQEARLRCSPMKGHSHVYWYRQLPEEGLKFMVYLQKENIIDESGMPKERFSAEFPKEGPSILRIQQVVRGDSAAYFCASSPQGAGAFFGQGTRLTVV.

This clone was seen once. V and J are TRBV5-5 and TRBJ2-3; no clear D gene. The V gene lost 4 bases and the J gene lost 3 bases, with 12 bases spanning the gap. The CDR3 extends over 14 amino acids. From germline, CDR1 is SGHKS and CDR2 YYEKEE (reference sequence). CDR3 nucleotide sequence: TGTGCCAGCAGCCGCCTAATCGGGACAGATACGCAGTATTTT. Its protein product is CASSRLIGTDTQYF. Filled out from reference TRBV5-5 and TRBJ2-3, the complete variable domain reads DAGVTQSPTHLIKTRGQQVTLRCSPISGHKSVSWYQQVLGQGPQFIFQYYEKEERGRGNFPDRFSARQFPNYSSELNVNALLLGDSALYLCASSRLIGTDTQYFGPGTRLTVL.

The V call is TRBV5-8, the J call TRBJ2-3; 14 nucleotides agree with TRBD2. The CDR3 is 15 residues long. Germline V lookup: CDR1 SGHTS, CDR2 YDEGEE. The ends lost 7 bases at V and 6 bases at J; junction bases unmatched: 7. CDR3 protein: CASLGLAGGPDTQYF. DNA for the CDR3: TGTGCCAGCCTCGGACTAGCGGGGGGACCCGATACGCAGTATTTT.

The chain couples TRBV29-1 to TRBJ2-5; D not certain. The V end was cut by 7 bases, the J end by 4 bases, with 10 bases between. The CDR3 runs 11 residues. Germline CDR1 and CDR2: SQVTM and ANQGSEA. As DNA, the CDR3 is TGCAGCGCCGGAGAGCTAGAGACCCAGTACTTC. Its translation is CSAGELETQYF.

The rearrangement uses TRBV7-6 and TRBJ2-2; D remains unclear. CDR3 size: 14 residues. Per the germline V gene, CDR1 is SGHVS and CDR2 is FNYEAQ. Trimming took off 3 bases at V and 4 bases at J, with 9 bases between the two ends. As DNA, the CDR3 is TGTGCCAGCAGCTTCCGCACGGTCACCGGGGAGCTGTTTTTT. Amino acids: CASSFRTVTGELFF.

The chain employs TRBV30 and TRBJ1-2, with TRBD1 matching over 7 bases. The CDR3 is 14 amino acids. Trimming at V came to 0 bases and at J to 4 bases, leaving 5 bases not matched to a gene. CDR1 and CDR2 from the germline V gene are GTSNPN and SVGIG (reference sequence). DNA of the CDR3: TGTGCCTGGAGTGTACTAGGGGGCTCCTATGGCTACACCTTC. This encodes CAWSVLGGSYGYTF.

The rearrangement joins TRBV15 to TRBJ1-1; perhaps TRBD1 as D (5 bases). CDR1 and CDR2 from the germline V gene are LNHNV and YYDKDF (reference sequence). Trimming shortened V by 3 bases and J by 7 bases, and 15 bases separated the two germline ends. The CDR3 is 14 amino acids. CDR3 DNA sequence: TGTGCCACCAGCAGGACTGACAGACCTCTTGAAGCTTTCTTT. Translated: CATSRTDRPLEAFF.

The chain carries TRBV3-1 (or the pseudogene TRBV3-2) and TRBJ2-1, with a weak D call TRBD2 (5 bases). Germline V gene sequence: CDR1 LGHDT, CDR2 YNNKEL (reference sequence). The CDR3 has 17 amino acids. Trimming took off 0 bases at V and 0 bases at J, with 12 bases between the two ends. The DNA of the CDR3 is TGTGCCAGCAGCCAAGATTTGACGGGGAGCTCCTACAATGAGCAGTTCTTC. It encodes CASSQDLTGSSYNEQFF.

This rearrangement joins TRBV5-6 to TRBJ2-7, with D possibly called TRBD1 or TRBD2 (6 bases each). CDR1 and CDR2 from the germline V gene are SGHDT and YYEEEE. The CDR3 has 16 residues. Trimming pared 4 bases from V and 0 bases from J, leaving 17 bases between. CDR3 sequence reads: CASSTPTGAYSYEQYF. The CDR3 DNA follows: TGTGCCAGCAGCACCCCCACGGGGGCCTACTCCTACGAGCAGTACTTC.

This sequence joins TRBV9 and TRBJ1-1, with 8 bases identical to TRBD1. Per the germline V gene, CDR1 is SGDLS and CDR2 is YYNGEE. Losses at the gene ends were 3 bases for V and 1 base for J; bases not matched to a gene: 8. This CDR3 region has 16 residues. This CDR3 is CASSGRHGTGNTEAFF. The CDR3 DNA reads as TGTGCCAGCAGCGGACGCCACGGGACAGGGAACACTGAAGCTTTCTTT.

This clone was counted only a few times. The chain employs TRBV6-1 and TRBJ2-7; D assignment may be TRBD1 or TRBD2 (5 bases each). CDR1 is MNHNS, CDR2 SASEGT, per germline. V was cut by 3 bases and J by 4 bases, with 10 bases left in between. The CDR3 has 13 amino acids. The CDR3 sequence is CASSEVGVYEQYF. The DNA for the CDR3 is TGTGCCAGCAGTGAGGTGGGGGTTTACGAGCAGTACTTC.

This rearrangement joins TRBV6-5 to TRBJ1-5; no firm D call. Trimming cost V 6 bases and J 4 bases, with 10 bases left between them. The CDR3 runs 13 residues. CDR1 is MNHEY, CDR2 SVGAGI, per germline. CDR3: CASRAGANQPQHF. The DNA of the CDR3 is TGTGCCAGCAGAGCCGGAGCAAATCAGCCCCAGCATTTT.

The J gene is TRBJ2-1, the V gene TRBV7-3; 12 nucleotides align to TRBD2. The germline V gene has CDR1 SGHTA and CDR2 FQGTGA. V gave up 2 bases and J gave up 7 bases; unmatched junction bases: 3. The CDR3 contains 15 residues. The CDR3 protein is CASSLLAGGLNEQFF. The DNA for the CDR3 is TGTGCCAGCAGCTTACTAGCGGGGGGGTTGAATGAGCAGTTCTTC.

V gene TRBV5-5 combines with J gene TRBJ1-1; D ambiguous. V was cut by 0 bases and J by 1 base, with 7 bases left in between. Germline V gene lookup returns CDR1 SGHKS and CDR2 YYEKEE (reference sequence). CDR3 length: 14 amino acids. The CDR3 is CASSLADGNTEAFF. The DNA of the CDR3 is TGTGCCAGCAGCTTGGCCGACGGGAACACTGAAGCTTTCTTT.